This T cell receptor beta chain was sequenced for a study of blood T cell repertoires in COVID-19. Sequenced by immunoSEQ multiplex PCR; TCRdb stores in-frame clones only, minus some. The sample holds some 94,000 clones, over 80% seen once. The CDR3 consists of 15 residues. The germline V gene has CDR1 LNHDA and CDR2 SQIVND (reference sequence). V shed 3 bases and J shed 6 bases, with 14 bases lying between them. The chain uses TRBV19 and TRBJ1-4; D unresolved. The sample was peripheral blood. The sequence came from a human donor in a cohort sampled during active COVID-19. The CDR3 bases are TGTGCCAGTAGTATGGAGGGATGGTTAGATGAAAAACTGTTTTTT. It yields the protein CASSMEGWLDEKLFF. The full variable domain, completed using reference TRBV19 and TRBJ1-4, is DGGITQSPKYLFRKEGQNVTLSCEQNLNHDAMYWYRQDPGQGLRLIYYSQIVNDFQKGDIAEGYSVSREKKESFPLTVTSAQKNPTAFYLCASSMEGWLDEKLFFGSGTQLSVL.